In its sample, the clone carrying this TCR beta chain was seen a few times. This record comes from a study of T-cell memory formation after mild COVID-19. TCRdb redid the calling of the 5' RACE reads with MiXCR, one entry per CDR3 protein. Of roughly 580,000 distinct CDR3 sequences listed, approximately 19% are singletons. Trimming removed 7 bases at V and 3 bases at J, with 6 bases between. Germline V gene sequence: CDR1 LGHDT, CDR2 YNNKEL (reference sequence). CDR3 length equals 11 residues. The source is an adult woman who had mild COVID-19 (a few samples of this study predate the infection). Cell type and time point are not known. V gene TRBV3-1 combines with J gene TRBJ1-1; no firm D call. Sample: PBMCs or a T cell subset sorted from them (not recorded which). CDR3 in DNA: TGTGCCAGCAAGACGGACACTGAAGCTTTCTTT. Its translation is CASKTDTEAFF.